This T cell receptor beta chain was retrieved from a study of CD8 T cells in Susac syndrome. From blood CD8+ and CD4+ T cells, the TCR beta chain was sequenced. The patients serving as multiple sclerosis controls were treatment-naive. They had stable or active relapsing-remitting disease and fulfilled revised McDonald criteria. CD8+ and CD4+ T cells were negatively isolated; TEMRA cells were FACS-enriched. Random hexamers were used to reverse transcribe 0.5 to 1 ug of RNA. The amplification used immunoSEQ multiplex PCR on TCR beta CDR3; it spanned 54 Vbeta and 13 Jbeta. MiXCR, applied by TCRdb to the immunoSEQ multiplex PCR reads, yields one record per CDR3 protein. The sample consists of 250,000 to 300,000 distinct CDR3 sequences, approximately 89% of them appearing once. Sequenced sample: CD8+ T cells from PBMCs. The sequence was obtained from a human donor with multiple sclerosis.

The CDR3 sequence: CASNGQGAGYEQYF. CDR3 bases: TGTGCCAGCAACGGACAGGGGGCAGGCTACGAGCAGTACTTC. The J gene is TRBJ2-7, the V gene TRBV9, with TRBD1 matching over 11 bases. The CDR3 spans 14 residues. The V gene's germline CDR1 is SGDLS and CDR2 YYNGEE. J was trimmed by 3 bases and V by 6 bases; bases with no gene match: 5.